Below, one TCR beta chain is given with its context. With 3 bases clipped from V and 4 bases from J, the junction kept 6 bases outside the gene matches. Germline V lookup: CDR1 SGHRS, CDR2 YFSETQ. The CDR3 consists of 16 residues. Profiling relied on immunoSEQ multiplex PCR, and the TCRdb table lists in-frame clones only, not all of them. Altogether tens of thousands of clones are present, 88% being singletons, with the ten largest covering about 5.5%. The sample is drawn from a study of T cell changes during pregnancy in multiple sclerosis. This sequence joins TRBV5-1 and TRBJ2-3; TRBD2 agrees at 12 bases. Sample: CD8+ T cells from peripheral blood mononuclear cells, taken after pregnancy. This clonotype originated in a female donor in good health, enrolled as a control in a pregnancy study. In nucleotides, the CDR3 is TGCGCCAGCAGCTCTTCGACTAGCGGGGGATCAGATACGCAGTATTTT. Its translation is CASSSSTSGGSDTQYF.